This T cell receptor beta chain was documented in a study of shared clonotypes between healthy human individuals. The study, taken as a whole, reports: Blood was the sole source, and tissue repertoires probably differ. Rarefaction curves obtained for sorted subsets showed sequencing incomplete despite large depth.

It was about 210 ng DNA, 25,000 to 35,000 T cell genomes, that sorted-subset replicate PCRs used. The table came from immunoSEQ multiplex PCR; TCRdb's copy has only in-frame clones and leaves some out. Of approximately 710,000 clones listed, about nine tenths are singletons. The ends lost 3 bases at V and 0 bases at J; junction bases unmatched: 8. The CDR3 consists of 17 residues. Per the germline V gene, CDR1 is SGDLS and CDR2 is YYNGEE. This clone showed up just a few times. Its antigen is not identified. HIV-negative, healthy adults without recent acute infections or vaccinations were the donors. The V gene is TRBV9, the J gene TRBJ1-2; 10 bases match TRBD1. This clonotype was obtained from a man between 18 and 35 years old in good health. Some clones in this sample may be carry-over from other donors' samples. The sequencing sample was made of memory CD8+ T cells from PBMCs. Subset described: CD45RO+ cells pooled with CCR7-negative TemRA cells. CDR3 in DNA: TGTGCCAGCAGCGAGGGGACAGGGGCTTCCTCTAACTATGGCTACACCTTC. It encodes CASSEGTGASSNYGYTF.